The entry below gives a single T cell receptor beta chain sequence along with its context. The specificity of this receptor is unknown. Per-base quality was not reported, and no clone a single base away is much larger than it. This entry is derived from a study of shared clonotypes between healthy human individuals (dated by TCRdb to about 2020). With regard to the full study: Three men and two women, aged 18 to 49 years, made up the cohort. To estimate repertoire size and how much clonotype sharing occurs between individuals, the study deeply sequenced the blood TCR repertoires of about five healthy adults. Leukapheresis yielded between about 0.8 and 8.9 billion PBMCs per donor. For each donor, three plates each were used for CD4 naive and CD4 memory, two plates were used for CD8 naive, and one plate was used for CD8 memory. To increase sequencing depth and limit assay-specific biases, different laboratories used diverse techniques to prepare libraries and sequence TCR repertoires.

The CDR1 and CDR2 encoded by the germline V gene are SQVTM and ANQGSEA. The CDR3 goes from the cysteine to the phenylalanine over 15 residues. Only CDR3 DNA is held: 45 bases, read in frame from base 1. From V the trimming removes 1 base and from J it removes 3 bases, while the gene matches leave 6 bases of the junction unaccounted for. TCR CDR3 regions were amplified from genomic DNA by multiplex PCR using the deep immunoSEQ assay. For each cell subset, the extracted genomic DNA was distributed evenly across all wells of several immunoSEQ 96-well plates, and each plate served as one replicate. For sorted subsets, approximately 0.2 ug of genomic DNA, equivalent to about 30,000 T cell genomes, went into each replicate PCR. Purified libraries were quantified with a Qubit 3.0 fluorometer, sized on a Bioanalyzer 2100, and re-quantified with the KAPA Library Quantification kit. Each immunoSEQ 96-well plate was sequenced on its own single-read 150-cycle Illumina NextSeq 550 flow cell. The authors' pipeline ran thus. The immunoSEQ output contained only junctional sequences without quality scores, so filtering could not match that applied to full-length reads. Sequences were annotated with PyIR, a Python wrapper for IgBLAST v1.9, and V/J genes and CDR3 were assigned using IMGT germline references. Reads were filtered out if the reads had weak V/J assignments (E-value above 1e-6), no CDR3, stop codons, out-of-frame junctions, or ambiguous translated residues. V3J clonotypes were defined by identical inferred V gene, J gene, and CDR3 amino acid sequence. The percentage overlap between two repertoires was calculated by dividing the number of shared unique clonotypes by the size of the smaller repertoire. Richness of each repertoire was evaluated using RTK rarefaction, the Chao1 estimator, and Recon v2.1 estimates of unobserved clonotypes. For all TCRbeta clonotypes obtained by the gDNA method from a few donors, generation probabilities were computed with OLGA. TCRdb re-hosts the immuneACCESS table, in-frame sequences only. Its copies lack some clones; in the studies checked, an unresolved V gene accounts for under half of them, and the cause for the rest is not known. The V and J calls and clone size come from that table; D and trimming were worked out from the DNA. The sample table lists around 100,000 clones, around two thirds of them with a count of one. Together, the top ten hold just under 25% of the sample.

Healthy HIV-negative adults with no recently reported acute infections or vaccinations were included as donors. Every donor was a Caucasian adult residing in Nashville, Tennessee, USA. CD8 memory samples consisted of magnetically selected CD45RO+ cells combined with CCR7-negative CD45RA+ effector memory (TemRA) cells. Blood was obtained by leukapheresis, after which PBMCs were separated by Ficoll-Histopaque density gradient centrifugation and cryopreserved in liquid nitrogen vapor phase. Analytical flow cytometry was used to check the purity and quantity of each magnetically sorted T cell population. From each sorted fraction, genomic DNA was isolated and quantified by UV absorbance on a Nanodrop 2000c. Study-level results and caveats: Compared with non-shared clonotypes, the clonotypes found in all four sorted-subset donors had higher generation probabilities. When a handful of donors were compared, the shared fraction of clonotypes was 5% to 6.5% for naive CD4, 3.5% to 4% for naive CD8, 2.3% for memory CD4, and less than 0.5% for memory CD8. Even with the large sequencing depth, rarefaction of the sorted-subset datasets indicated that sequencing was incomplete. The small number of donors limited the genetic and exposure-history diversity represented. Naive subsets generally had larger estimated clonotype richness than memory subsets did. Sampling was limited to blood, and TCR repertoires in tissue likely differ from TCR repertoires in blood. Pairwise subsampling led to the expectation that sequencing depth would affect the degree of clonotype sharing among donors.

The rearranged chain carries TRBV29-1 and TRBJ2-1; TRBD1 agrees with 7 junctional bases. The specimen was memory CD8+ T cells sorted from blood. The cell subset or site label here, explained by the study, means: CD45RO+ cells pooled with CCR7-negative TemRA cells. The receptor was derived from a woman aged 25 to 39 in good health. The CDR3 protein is CSVEASRTGYNEQFF. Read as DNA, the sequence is TGCAGCGTTGAAGCATCAAGGACAGGCTACAATGAGCAGTTCTTC.